The entry below describes one T cell receptor (beta chain). There is no known antigen for this receptor. The sample holds no much larger clone one base away, and base qualities are not on file. The sample belongs to a study of blood T cell repertoires in COVID-19 (TCRdb year 2020). Looking at the study overall: Collaborator samples came from the United States, Italy and Spain and covered acute and convalescent phases of COVID-19. The material from the prospective study consisted of cDNA or gDNA derived from T cells, B-cell-depleted T cells, or PBMCs. Subjects who had been exposed to COVID-19, were actively infected with it, or had recovered from it provided the deeply sampled blood TCRbeta repertoires that made up the dataset. The repertoires were made available in a free public database intended to serve as a resource for research on the immune response to SARS-CoV-2. Samples were obtained from the ongoing ImmuneRACE study (first 160 participants) and from roughly 1,300 subjects provided by 6 global collaborators. The sample metadata nearly always contained a de-identified subject ID, COVID-19 status, age in years and sex. Where available, HLA class I and class II types were obtained from metadata supplied by the sample provider rather than from assay-based typing. The study at large found these results: How much clinical and demographic metadata was included differed by source and by participant, and the metadata was provided uncurated.

TCRbeta CDR3 regions were amplified from genomic DNA using the immunoSEQ Assay, a bias-controlled multiplex PCR. As for the authors' bioinformatics: The number of nucleated cells in each sample was estimated by amplification of reference gene primers within the assay. To quantify the absolute abundance of each unique TCRbeta CDR3 rearrangement, sequence reads were collapsed and filtered. For each sample, productive Simpson clonality was calculated as the square root of Simpson's diversity index over productive rearrangements. Here the immuneACCESS table is served through TCRdb, limited to in-frame sequences with V and J called. Missing clones are a known gap in these copies; in checked studies unresolved V genes cover under half, and the rest lacks a known reason. V, J and clone size were drawn from that table, and D and trimming were deduced from the DNA. For this sample the table gives under 100,000 clones, of which roughly nine tenths were detected only once. The biggest ten clones account for 5.1% of the sample.

V loses 4 bases of germline sequence and J loses 4 bases, and the interval between the two ends is 8 bases. The germline V gene supplies CDR1 SGDLS and CDR2 YYNGEE. CDR3 length: 13 amino acids, cysteine to phenylalanine. The retained sequence is limited to the CDR3, 39 bases, with the frame set at the first base. Whole blood was collected in K2EDTA tubes by collaborating institutions according to the institutions' own protocols. For TCRbeta analysis, collaborators shipped samples in one of three forms: frozen whole blood, isolated PBMCs, or DNA extracted from either of those sample types. This clonotype was sampled from a man aged 45-65 years with acute or convalescent COVID-19. What was sequenced was peripheral blood. The V and J genes are TRBV9 and TRBJ2-2, with an unclear D gene assignment. The DNA reads TGTGCCAGCAGCTACGACACCACCGGGGAGCTGTTTTTT. Its coded protein is CASSYDTTGELFF.